A selection of T cell receptor beta chains follows, all from one sample in a study of CD8+ T cells in alopecia areata. The repertoire was sequenced with immunoSEQ multiplex PCR; TCRdb's copy has only in-frame clones and lacks some. The top ten hold about 15% of the sample, which has 65,000 to 70,000 clones, approximately 60% seen once. The specimen was CD8+ T cells sorted from blood, collected at week 0. The source of these receptors is a human donor with alopecia areata. Each CDR3 is given with its conserved first and last residue. Each record gives: V gene, D gene, J gene, clone size, CDR3 DNA, CDR3 protein. The D gene is left open where the match is weak. Clone size is shown for a subset of rows, as once, few, many or a class of expanded clone.

TRBV7-9,TRBD1,TRBJ2-4,once,TGTGCCAGCAGCTTAGGGGGGACAGAAAACATTCAGTACTTC,CASSLGGTENIQYF
TRBV7-9,TRBD2,TRBJ2-5,few,TGTGCCAGCAGCTTAGGCCTAGCGGGAGCAGAGACCCAGTACTTC,CASSLGLAGAETQYF
TRBV28,.,TRBJ2-1,few,TGTGCCAGCAGCATTGGGGAGAGCTCCTACAATGAGCAGTTCTTC,CASSIGESSYNEQFF
TRBV4-1,TRBD1,TRBJ2-5,.,TGCGCCAGCAGCCACACAGGGGGAGGAGAGACCCAGTACTTC,CASSHTGGGETQYF
TRBV15,TRBD1,TRBJ2-5,.,TGTGCCACCAGCAGAGGTGACAGGGGGCCGGGGACCCAGTACTTC,CATSRGDRGPGTQYF
TRBV6-4,.,TRBJ2-5,.,TGTGCCAGCAGTGCCGACACAGGATCGGAGACCCAGTACTTC,CASSADTGSETQYF
TRBV5-4,.,TRBJ1-1,once,TGTGCCAGCAGCTACAATACCGGTGAGAACACTGAAGCTTTCTTT,CASSYNTGENTEAFF
TRBV9,.,TRBJ2-5,.,TGTGCCAGCAGCGCGGGTTCGGGCCACAAAGAGACCCAGTACTTC,CASSAGSGHKETQYF
TRBV5-5,.,TRBJ1-1,few,TGTGCCAGCAGCTTGGTTGGGACACTCCGAACTGAAGCTTTCTTT,CASSLVGTLRTEAFF
TRBV27,.,TRBJ1-5,few,TGTGCCAGCAGTCCCTGGAATCAGCCCCAGCATTTT,CASSPWNQPQHF
TRBV19,TRBD1,TRBJ2-1,few,TGTGCCAGTAGTATAGAGACTATCGGGACAGGGGGAGAGGATGAGCAGTTCTTC,CASSIETIGTGGEDEQFF
TRBV29-1,TRBD2,TRBJ2-1,few,TGCAGCGTTGTAGGTAGCGGGAGGTACAATGAGCAGTTCTTC,CSVVGSGRYNEQFF